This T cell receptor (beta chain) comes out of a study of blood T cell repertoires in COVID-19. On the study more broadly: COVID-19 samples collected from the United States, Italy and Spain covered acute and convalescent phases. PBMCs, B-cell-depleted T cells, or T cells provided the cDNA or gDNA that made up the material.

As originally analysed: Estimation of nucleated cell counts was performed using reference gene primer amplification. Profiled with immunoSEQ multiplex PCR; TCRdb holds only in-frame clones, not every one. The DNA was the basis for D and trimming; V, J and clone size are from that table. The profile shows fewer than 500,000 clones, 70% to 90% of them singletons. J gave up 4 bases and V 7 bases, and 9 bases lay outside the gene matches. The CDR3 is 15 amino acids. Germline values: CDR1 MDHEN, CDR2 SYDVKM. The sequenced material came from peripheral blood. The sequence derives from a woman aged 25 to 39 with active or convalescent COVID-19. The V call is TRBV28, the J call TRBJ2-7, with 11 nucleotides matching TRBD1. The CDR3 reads CASTEGGTGGYEQYF. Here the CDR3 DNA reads TGTGCCAGCACCGAAGGGGGGACAGGGGGATACGAGCAGTACTTC.